The TCR beta chain described here comes from a study of CD8+ T cells in alopecia areata. Isolated RNA was reverse transcribed into cDNA used as the sequencing template. Produced via immunoSEQ multiplex PCR; TCRdb's table is partial and in-frame only. The table includes 150,000 to 200,000 clones, 55% to 75% detected once. Findings and limits, study-wide: Researchers say the link of baseline CD8+ expansion to response remains uncertain, with one nonresponder.

The CDR3 has 19 amino acids. The junction had 20 bases not matched to a gene; V was cut back by 7 bases and J by 9 bases. Germline V gene data show CDR1 as SGHTA and CDR2 as FQGNSA. Treatment of the sample: oral pan-JAK inhibitor, 5-10 mg twice daily. Peripheral blood and lesional scalp punch biopsies were taken from alopecia areata patients. Concerning this clone itself: Antigen unknown.

The clonotype comes from a human donor with alopecia areata. The genes are TRBV7-2 and TRBJ2-1; TRBD2 aligns across 14 bases. Source: CD4+ T cells sorted from blood, taken at week 4, from a patient treated with tofacitinib. The CDR3 reads CASINLPGLAGVGRTEQFF. The CDR3, as DNA: TGTGCCAGCATAAATCTACCGGGACTAGCGGGGGTTGGTCGGACTGAGCAGTTCTTC.